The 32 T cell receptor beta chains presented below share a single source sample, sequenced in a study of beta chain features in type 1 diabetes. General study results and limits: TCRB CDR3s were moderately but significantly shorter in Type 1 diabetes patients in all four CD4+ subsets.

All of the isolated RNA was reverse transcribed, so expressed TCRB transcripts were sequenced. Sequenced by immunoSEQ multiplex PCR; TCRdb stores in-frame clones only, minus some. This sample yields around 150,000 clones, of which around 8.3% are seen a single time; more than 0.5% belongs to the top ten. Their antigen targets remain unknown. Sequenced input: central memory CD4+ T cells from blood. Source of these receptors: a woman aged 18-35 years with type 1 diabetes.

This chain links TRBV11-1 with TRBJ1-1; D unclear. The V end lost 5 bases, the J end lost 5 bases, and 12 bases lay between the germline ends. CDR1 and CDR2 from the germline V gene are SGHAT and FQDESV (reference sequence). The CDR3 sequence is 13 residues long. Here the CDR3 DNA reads TGTGCCAGCAGCCCGTATCGGGAGACTGAAGCTTTCTTT. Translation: CASSPYRETEAFF.

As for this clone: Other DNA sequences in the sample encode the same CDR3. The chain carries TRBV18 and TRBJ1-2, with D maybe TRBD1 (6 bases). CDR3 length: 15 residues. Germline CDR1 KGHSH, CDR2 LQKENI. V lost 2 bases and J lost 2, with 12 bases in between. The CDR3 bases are TGTGCCAGCTCACCAGTGGACAGCCCAAACTATGGCTACACCTTC. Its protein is CASSPVDSPNYGYTF.

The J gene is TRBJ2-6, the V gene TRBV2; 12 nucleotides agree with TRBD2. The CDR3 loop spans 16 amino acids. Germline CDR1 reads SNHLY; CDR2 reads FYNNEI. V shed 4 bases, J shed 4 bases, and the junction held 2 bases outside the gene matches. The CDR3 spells CASSGLAGVGANVLTF. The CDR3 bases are TGTGCCAGCAGTGGACTAGCGGGGGTCGGGGCCAACGTCCTGACTTTC.

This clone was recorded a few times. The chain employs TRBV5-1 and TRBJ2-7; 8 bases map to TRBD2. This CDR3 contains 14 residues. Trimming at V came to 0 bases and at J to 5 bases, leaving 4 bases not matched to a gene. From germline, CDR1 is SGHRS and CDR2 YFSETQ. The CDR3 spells CASSLAGGRHEQYF. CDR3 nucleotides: TGCGCCAGCAGCTTGGCGGGAGGGCGGCACGAGCAGTACTTC.

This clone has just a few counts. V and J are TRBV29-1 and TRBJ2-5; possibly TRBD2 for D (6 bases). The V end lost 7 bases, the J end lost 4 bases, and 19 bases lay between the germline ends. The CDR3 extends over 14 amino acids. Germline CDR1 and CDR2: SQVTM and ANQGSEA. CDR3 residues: CSAALRGTGETQYF. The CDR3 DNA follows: TGCAGCGCCGCCCTCCGGGGGACGGGAGAGACCCAGTACTTC.

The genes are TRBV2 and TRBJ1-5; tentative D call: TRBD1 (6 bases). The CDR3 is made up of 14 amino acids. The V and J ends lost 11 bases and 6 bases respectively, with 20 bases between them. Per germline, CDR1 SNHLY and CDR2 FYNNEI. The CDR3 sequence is CAAGAGAQGQPQHF. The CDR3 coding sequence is TGTGCCGCAGGGGCAGGGGCTCAGGGTCAGCCCCAGCATTTT.

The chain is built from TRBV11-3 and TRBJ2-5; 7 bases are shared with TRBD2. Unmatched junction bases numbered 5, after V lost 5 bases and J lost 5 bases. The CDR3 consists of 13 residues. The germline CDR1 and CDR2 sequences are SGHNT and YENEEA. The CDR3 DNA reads TGTGCCAGCAGCGAAGGACTAGTGGAGACCCAGTACTTC. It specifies CASSEGLVETQYF.

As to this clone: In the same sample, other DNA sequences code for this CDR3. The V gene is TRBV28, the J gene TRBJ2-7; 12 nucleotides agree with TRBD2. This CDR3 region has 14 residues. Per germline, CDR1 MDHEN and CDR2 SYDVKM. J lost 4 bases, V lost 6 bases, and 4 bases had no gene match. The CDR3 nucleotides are TGTGCCAGCAGCCGACTAGCGGGAGCTTACGAGCAGTACTTC. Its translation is CASSRLAGAYEQYF.

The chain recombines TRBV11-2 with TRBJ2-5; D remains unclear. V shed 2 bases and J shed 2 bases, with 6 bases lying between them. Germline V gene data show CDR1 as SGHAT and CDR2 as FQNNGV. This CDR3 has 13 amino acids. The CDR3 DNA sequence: TGTGCCAGCAGCTTATTTCAGCAAGAGACCCAGTACTTC. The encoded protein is CASSLFQQETQYF. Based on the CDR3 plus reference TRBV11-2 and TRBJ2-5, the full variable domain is EAGVAQSPRYKIIEKRQSVAFWCNPISGHATLYWYQQILGQGPKLLIQFQNNGVVDDSQLPKDRFSAERLKGVDSTLKIQPAKLEDSAVYLCASSLFQQETQYFGPGTRLLVL.

As DNA, the CDR3 is TGTGCCAGCTCACCACGATCAGGGGTAGACACTGAAGCTTTCTTT. Translation gives CASSPRSGVDTEAFF. The chain is built from TRBV18 and TRBJ1-1; TRBD1 might be the D (6 bases). Deletions cut 1 base from V and 3 bases from J, with 12 bases between. Germline V lookup: CDR1 KGHSH, CDR2 LQKENI. The CDR3 runs to 15 residues.

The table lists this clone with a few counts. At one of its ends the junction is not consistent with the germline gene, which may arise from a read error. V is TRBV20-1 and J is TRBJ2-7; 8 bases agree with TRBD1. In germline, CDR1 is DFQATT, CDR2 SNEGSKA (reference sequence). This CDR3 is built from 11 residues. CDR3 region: CSARDTAGTGF. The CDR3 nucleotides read TGCAGTGCTAGAGATACCGCCGGGACAGGTTTC.

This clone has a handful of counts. CDR3: CASSYDRGPYEQYF. CDR3 in DNA: TGCGCCAGCAGCTACGACAGGGGGCCCTACGAGCAGTACTTC. The chain uses TRBV5-1 and TRBJ2-7; 10 bases are a match to TRBD1. V gave up 3 bases and J gave up 2 bases; unmatched junction bases: 2. Looked up from germline, CDR1 is SGHRS and CDR2 is YFSETQ. The CDR3 sequence is 14 residues long.

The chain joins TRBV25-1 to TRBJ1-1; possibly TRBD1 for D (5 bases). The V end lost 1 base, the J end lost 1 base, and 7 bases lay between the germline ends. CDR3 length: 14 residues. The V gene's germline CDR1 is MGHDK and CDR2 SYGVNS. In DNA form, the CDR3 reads TGTGCCAGCAGTGAATGGGGGGGGAACACTGAAGCTTTCTTT. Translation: CASSEWGGNTEAFF.

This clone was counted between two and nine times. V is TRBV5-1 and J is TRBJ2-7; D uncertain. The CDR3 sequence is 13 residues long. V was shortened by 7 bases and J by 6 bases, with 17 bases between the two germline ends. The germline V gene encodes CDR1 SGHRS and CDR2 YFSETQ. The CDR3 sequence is CASGRIPGPEQYF. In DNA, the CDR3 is TGCGCCAGCGGCCGAATCCCAGGCCCCGAGCAGTACTTC.

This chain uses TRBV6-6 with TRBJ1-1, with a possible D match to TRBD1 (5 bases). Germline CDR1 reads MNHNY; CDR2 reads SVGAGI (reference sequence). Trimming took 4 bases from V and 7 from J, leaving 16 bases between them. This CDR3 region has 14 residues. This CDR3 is CASSLGRDKGEAFF. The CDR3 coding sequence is TGTGCCAGCAGTTTGGGCAGGGATAAGGGTGAAGCTTTCTTT.

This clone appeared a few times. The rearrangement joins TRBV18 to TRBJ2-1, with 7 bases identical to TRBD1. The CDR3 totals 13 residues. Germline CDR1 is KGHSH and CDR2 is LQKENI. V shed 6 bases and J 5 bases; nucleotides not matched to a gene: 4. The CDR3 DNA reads TGTGCCAGCTCGCTCGACAGGGACAATGAGCAGTTCTTC. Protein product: CASSLDRDNEQFF.

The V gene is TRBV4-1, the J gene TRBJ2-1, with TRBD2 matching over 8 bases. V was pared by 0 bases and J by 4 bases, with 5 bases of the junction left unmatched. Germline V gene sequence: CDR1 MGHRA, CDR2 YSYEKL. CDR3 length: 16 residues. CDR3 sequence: CASSQERAGDYNEQFF. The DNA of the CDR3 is TGCGCCAGCAGCCAAGAGCGAGCGGGAGATTACAATGAGCAGTTCTTC.

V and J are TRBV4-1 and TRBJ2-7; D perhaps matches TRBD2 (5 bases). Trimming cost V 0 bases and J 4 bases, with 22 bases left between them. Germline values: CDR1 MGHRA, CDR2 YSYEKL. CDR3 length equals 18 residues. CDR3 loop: CASSQERSVVEGGYEQYF. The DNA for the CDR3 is TGCGCCAGCAGCCAAGAGAGGTCGGTTGTTGAGGGCGGTTACGAGCAGTACTTC.

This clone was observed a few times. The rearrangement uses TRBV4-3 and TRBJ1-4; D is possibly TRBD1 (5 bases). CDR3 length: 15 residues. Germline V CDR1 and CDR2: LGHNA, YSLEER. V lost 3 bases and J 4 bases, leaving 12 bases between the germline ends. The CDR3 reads CASSHLGQGNEKLFF. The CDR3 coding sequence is TGCGCCAGCAGCCACCTAGGGCAGGGTAATGAAAAACTGTTTTTT.

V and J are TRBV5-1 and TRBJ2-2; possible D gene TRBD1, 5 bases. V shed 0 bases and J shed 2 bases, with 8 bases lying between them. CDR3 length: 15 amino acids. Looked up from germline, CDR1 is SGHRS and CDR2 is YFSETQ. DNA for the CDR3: TGCGCCAGCAGCTTGGGGACAACTAACACCGGGGAGCTGTTTTTT. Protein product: CASSLGTTNTGELFF.

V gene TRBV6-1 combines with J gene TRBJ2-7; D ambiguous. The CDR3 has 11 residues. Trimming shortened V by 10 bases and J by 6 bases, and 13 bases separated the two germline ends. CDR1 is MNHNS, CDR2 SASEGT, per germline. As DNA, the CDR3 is TGTGCCACCCTCCAGTTCTCCGAGCAGTACTTC. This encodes CATLQFSEQYF.

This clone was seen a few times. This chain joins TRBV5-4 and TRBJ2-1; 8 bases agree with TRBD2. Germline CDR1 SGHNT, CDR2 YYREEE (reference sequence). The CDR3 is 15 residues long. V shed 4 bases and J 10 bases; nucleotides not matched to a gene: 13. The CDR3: CASSLSGRVSGEQFF. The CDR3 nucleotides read TGTGCCAGCAGCCTAAGCGGGAGAGTGTCTGGGGAGCAGTTCTTC.

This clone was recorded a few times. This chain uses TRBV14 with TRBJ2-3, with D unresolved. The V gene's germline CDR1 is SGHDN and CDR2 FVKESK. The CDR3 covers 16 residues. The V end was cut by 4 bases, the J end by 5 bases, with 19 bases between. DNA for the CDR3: TGTGCCAGCAGCCCAAGATCCTCTTGGGCAGGAGATACGCAGTATTTT. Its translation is CASSPRSSWAGDTQYF.

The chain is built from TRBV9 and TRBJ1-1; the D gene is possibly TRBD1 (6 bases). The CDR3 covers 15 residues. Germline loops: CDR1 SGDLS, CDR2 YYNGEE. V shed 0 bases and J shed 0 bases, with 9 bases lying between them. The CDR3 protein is CASSVAPGVNTEAFF. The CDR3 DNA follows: TGTGCCAGCAGCGTAGCCCCAGGGGTGAACACTGAAGCTTTCTTT.

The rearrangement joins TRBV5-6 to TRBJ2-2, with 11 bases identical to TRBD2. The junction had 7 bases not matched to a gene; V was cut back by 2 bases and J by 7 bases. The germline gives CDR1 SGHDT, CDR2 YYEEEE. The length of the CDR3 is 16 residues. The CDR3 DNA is TGTGCCAGCAGCTTCGGGCTAGCGGGAGGCGGCGGGGAGCTGTTTTTT. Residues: CASSFGLAGGGGELFF.

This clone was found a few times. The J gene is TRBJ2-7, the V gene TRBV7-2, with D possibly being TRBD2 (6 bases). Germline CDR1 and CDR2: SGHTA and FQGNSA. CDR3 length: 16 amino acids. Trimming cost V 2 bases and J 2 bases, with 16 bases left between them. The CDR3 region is CASSLRIAGLTYEQYF. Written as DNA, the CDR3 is TGTGCCAGCAGCTTACGTATTGCGGGGCTTACCTACGAGCAGTACTTC. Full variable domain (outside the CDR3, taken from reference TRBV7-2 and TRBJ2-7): GAGVSQSPSNKVTEKGKDVELRCDPISGHTALYWYRQSLGQGLEFLIYFQGNSAPDKSGLPSDRFSAERTGGSVSTLTIQRTQQEDSAVYLCASSLRIAGLTYEQYFGPGTRLTVT.

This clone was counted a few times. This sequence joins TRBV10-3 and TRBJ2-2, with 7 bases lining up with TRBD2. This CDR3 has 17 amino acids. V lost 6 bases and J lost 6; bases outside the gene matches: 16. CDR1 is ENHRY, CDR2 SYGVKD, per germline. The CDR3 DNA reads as TGTGCCATCAGCACACAGTGGGGGGACTACGCGGCCGGGGAGCTGTTTTTT. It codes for CAISTQWGDYAAGELFF.

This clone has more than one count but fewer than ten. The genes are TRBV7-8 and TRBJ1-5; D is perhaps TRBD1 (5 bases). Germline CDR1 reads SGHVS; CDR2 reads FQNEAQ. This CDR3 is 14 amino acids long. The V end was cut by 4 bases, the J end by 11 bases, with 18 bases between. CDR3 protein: CASSSGARVTAQHF. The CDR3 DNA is TGTGCCAGCAGCTCAGGAGCCAGGGTCACGGCCCAGCATTTT.

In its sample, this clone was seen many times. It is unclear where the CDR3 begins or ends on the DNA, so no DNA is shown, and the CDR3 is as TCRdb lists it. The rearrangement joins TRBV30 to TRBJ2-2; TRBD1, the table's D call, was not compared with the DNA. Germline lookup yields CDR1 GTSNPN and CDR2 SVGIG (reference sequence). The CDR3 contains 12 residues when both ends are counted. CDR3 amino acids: CAWGTGTRAAGF.

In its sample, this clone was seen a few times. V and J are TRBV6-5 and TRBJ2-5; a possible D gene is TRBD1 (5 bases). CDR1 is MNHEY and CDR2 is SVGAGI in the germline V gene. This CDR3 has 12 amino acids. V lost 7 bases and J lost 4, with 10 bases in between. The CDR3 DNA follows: TGTGCCAGCACTACCACAGGAGAGACCCAGTACTTC. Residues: CASTTTGETQYF.

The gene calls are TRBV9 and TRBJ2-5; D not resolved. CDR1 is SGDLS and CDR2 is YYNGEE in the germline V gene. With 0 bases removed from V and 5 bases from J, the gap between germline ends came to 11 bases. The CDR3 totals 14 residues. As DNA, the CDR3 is TGTGCCAGCAGCGTAGGGTCCGGGTTGGAGACCCAGTACTTC. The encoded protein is CASSVGSGLETQYF.

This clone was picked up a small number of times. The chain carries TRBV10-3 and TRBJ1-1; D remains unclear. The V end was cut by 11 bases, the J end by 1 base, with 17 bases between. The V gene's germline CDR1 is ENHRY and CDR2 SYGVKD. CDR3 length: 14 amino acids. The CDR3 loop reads CASSQVTGNTEAFF. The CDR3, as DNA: TGTGCCTCCAGTCAGGTTACCGGGAACACTGAAGCTTTCTTT.